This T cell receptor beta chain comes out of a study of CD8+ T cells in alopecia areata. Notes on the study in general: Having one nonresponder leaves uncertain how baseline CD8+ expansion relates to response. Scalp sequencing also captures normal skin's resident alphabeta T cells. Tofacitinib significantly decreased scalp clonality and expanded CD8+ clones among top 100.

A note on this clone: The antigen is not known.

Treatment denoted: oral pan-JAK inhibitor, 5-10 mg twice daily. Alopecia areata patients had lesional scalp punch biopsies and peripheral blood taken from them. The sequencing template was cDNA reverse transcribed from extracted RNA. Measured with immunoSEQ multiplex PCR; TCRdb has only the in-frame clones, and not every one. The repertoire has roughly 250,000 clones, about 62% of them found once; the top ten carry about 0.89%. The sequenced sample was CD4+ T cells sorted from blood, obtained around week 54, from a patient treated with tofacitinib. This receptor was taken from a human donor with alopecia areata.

The CDR3 region is CSVVGGGYEQYF. The CDR3 coding sequence is TGCAGCGTGGTGGGGGGCGGCTACGAGCAGTACTTC. The chain employs TRBV29-1 and TRBJ2-7, with D perhaps given as TRBD1 or TRBD2 (6 bases each). Germline CDR1 and CDR2: SQVTM and ANQGSEA. V lost 6 bases, J lost 3 bases, and 12 bases lay in between. The CDR3 spans 12 residues.